The rows below give T cell receptor beta chains drawn from one sample of a study of cytomegalovirus exposure and HLA in healthy donors. TCRdb keeps only in-frame clones here, not all; method: immunoSEQ multiplex PCR. The table lists roughly 80,000 clones, roughly 70% of them singletons, with roughly 4.4% in the top ten. The sample consisted of PBMCs. The receptors originated from a man aged 60-69 years in good health and CMV-seropositive. Each CDR3 is given with its conserved first and last residue.

14 | TRBJ2-5 | TRBV5-5 | CASNLWGGRETQYF
13 | TRBJ1-2 | TRBV27 | CASSPGTAIGYTF
18 | TRBJ2-3 | TRBV13 | CASSLGSPGQLLTDTQYF
13 | TRBJ2-3 | TRBV7-2 | CASSTDRMNTQYF
14 | TRBJ2-1 | TRBV4-1 | CASSRGQGANEQFF
15 | TRBJ1-5 | TRBV6-1 | CASSTRQGFNQPQHF
12 | TRBJ1-2 | TRBV27 | CASRGGYHGYTF
13 | TRBJ2-2 | TRBV10-1 | CATEDQNTGELFF
14 | TRBJ2-5 | TRBV7-8 | CASSQTEYQETQYF
15 | TRBJ2-7 | TRBV6-6 | CASSYSLVSGYEQYF
14 | TRBJ1-1 | TRBV30 | CAWSVAPEGTEAFF
17 | TRBJ1-4 | TRBV11-2 | CASSPPREGATNEKLFF
15 | TRBJ1-3 | TRBV5-1 | CASSLSVSSGNTIYF